The next 17 T cell receptor beta chains were all read from a single sample in a study of T cell responses to AZD1222 COVID-19 vaccine. Produced via immunoSEQ multiplex PCR; TCRdb's table is partial and in-frame only. This table has about 180,000 clones, roughly 88% appearing once. This sample comprised peripheral blood, obtained on day 0 of AZD1222 vaccination. Receptors were obtained from an adult in good health.

This clone was seen a handful of times. This chain uses TRBV25-1 with TRBJ1-2; the D gene is possibly TRBD1 (5 bases). CDR1 and CDR2 (germline): MGHDK, SYGVNS. CDR3 size: 13 residues. Trimming stripped 5 bases from V and 7 bases from J, with 14 bases between. CDR3: CASSQNGRGGYTF. Here the CDR3 DNA reads TGTGCCAGCAGTCAGAATGGGAGGGGTGGCTACACCTTC.

This chain connects TRBV28 to TRBJ2-7; the D is unclear. In germline, CDR1 is MDHEN, CDR2 SYDVKM. V was pared by 6 bases and J by 0 bases, with 15 bases between. The CDR3 runs 15 residues. CDR3 coding DNA: TGTGCCAGCAGCTTGGGCCCGAGCCACTCCTACGAGCAGTACTTC. Its translation is CASSLGPSHSYEQYF. Full variable domain (remainder filled in from reference TRBV28 and TRBJ2-7): DVKVTQSSRYLVKRTGEKVFLECVQDMDHENMFWYRQDPGLGLRLIYFSYDVKMKEKGDIPEGYSVSREKKERFSLILESASTNQTSMYLCASSLGPSHSYEQYFGPGTRLTVT.

CDR3 bases: TGTGCCAGCAGCGAAGCGGGGGTAGGGATGAACACTGAAGCTTTCTTT. Amino acid sequence: CASSEAGVGMNTEAFF. The chain employs TRBV4-2 and TRBJ1-1; maybe TRBD1 (5 bases). Trimming took 5 bases from V and 0 from J, leaving 16 bases between them. The CDR3 runs 16 residues. Germline V lookup: CDR1 LGHNA, CDR2 YNFKEQ.

For the CDR3, the DNA is TGTGCCAGTGGGGGGAGGGGGGGCAATTCACCCCTCCACTTT. Residues: CASGGRGGNSPLHF. The chain couples TRBV5-4 to TRBJ1-6; D possibly corresponds to TRBD1 (6 bases). Germline CDR1 SGHNT, CDR2 YYREEE (reference sequence). The V gene lost 8 bases and the J gene lost 7 bases, with 16 bases spanning the gap. The CDR3 loop spans 14 amino acids.

A single count supports this clone. V is TRBV18 and J is TRBJ1-2; 8 positions match TRBD1. Germline-derived CDR1 and CDR2 are KGHSH and LQKENI. Unmatched junction bases numbered 8, after V lost 1 base and J lost 4 bases. This CDR3 region has 16 residues. The CDR3 spells CASSPLIGQGSYGYTF. Here the CDR3 DNA reads TGTGCCAGCTCACCACTGATCGGACAGGGCAGCTATGGCTACACCTTC. Variable domain in full (rest from reference TRBV18 and TRBJ1-2): NAGVMQNPRHLVRRRGQEARLRCSPMKGHSHVYWYRQLPEEGLKFMVYLQKENIIDESGMPKERFSAEFPKEGPSILRIQQVVRGDSAAYFCASSPLIGQGSYGYTFGSGTRLTVV.

V and J are TRBV12-3 or TRBV12-4 and TRBJ2-1; D remains unclear. This CDR3 has 11 residues. V was shortened by 6 bases and J by 8 bases, with 8 bases between the two germline ends. CDR3 region: CASSLLYEQFF. In DNA, the CDR3 is TGTGCCAGCAGCCTTTTATATGAGCAGTTCTTC.

The chain links TRBV5-6 to TRBJ2-2; possible D gene TRBD2, 6 bases. CDR1 is SGHDT, CDR2 YYEEEE, per germline. V was trimmed by 4 bases and J by 2 bases, leaving 15 bases between them. The length of the CDR3 is 16 residues. The chain's CDR3 is CASSPIWRENTGELFF. The DNA of the CDR3 is TGTGCCAGCAGCCCCATCTGGAGGGAAAACACCGGGGAGCTGTTTTTT.

This chain joins TRBV5-1 and TRBJ1-3, with D uncertain. Germline V gene sequence: CDR1 SGHRS, CDR2 YFSETQ. Trimming cost V 1 base and J 0 bases, with 8 bases left between them. The CDR3 totals 15 residues. The CDR3 protein is CASSLSLGSGNTIYF. In DNA form, the CDR3 reads TGCGCCAGCAGCTTGAGTCTAGGCTCTGGAAACACCATATATTTT.

In the case of this clone: Other DNA sequences of this sample code for an identical CDR3. The chain combines TRBV19 with TRBJ2-7; 8 bases are shared with TRBD1. The CDR3 totals 14 residues. Losses at the gene ends were 6 bases for V and 2 bases for J; bases not matched to a gene: 6. Germline V gene lookup returns CDR1 LNHDA and CDR2 SQIVND (reference sequence). In DNA, the CDR3 is TGTGCCAGTAGCCCTGGACAGGGTCCCTACGAGCAGTACTTC. This encodes CASSPGQGPYEQYF.

The chain recombines TRBV30 with TRBJ1-1; a weak D match, TRBD1 (6 bases). The CDR3 sequence is 15 residues long. Trimming stripped 0 bases from V and 5 bases from J, with 16 bases between. CDR1 is GTSNPN, CDR2 SVGIG, per germline (reference sequence). This CDR3 reads CAWSVGTGIWTEAFF. In DNA, the CDR3 is TGTGCCTGGAGTGTGGGAACAGGGATTTGGACTGAAGCTTTCTTT.

This clone was recorded once. The chain couples TRBV11-2 to TRBJ2-5; a possible D gene is TRBD2 (5 bases). Trimming removed 5 bases from V and 3 bases from J, with 10 bases in between. The length of the CDR3 is 13 residues. The germline CDR1 and CDR2 sequences are SGHAT and FQNNGV. In nucleotides, the CDR3 is TGTGCCAGCAGCAGGACTTTCAAAGAGACCCAGTACTTC. It specifies CASSRTFKETQYF.

The genes are TRBV3-1 (or the pseudogene TRBV3-2) and TRBJ1-1, with TRBD1 matching 7 bases. This CDR3 is 15 amino acids long. Germline-derived CDR1 and CDR2 are LGHDT and YNNKEL (reference sequence). V shed 4 bases, J shed 0 bases, and the junction held 5 bases outside the gene matches. CDR3 residues: CASSRTGGMNTEAFF. For the CDR3, the DNA is TGTGCCAGCAGCCGGACAGGTGGTATGAACACTGAAGCTTTCTTT.

V usage is TRBV10-1 and J usage is TRBJ1-1, with D possibly being TRBD1 (5 bases). Trimming stripped 4 bases from V and 10 bases from J, with 13 bases between. CDR1 is WNHNN, CDR2 SYGVQD, per germline (reference sequence). The CDR3 has 12 amino acids. The CDR3 loop is CASSGRIGGAFF. As DNA, the CDR3 is TGCGCCAGCAGTGGCCGAATCGGGGGAGCTTTCTTT.

J is TRBJ2-7 and V is TRBV6-5, with 7 bases aligning to TRBD2. V lost 8 bases, J lost 1 base, and 2 bases stayed unmatched. The CDR3 has 12 amino acids. CDR1 MNHEY and CDR2 SVGAGI come from the germline V gene. The CDR3 DNA sequence: TGTGCCAGCTGGGACTATTCCTACGAGCAGTACTTC. The encoded protein is CASWDYSYEQYF.

CDR3 nucleotide sequence: TGTGCCAGCAGTTACCTTGCAGGGGCCAACTATGGCTACACCTTC. Translation gives CASSYLAGANYGYTF. The rearrangement uses TRBV6-2 or TRBV6-3 and TRBJ1-2; tentatively, D is TRBD1 (6 bases). CDR3 length: 15 amino acids. The V end was cut by 2 bases, the J end by 2 bases, with 12 bases between. Per the germline V gene, CDR1 is MNHEY and CDR2 is SVGEGT.

J is TRBJ1-5 and V is TRBV6-5; 9 bases are a match to TRBD1. V was clipped by 7 bases and J by 7 bases; unmatched bases: 11. The germline gives CDR1 MNHEY, CDR2 SVGAGI. The length of the CDR3 is 15 residues. The CDR3 protein is CASTGQGLIGQPQHF. In nucleotides, the CDR3 is TGTGCCAGCACGGGACAGGGCCTCATCGGCCAGCCCCAGCATTTT.

The genes are TRBV9 and TRBJ2-2; D is possibly TRBD2 (6 bases). Deletions cut 3 bases from V and 8 bases from J, with 20 bases between. Germline V gene lookup returns CDR1 SGDLS and CDR2 YYNGEE. This CDR3 region has 16 residues. In DNA form, the CDR3 reads TGTGCCAGCAGCGCCCGGGACTCTTTGCCGTTTGGGGAGCTGTTTTTT. It yields the protein CASSARDSLPFGELFF.